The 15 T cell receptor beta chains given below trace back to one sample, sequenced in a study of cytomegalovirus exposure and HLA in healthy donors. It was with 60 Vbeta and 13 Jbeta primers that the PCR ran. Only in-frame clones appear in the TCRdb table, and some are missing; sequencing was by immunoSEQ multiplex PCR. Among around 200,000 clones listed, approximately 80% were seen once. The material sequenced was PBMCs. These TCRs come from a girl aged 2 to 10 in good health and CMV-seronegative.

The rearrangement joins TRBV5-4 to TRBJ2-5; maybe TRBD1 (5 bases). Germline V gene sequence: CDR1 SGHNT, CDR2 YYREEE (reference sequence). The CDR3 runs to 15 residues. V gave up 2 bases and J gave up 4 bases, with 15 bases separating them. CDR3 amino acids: CASSFVVGRGETQYF. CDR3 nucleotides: TGTGCCAGCAGCTTCGTGGTCGGAAGGGGAGAGACCCAGTACTTC.

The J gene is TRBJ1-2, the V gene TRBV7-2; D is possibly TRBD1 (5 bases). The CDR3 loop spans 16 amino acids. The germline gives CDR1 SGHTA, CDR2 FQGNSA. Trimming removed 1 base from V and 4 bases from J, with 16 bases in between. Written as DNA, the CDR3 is TGTGCCAGCAGCTTAGGTGCCGGGGGATTCGGCTATGGCTACACCTTC. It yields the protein CASSLGAGGFGYGYTF.

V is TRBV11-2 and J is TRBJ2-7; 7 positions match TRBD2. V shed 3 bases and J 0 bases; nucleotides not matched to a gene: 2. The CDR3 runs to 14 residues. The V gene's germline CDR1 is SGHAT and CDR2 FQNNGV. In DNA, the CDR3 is TGTGCCAGCAGCTTCCAGCGGGGCTCCTACGAGCAGTACTTC. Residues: CASSFQRGSYEQYF.

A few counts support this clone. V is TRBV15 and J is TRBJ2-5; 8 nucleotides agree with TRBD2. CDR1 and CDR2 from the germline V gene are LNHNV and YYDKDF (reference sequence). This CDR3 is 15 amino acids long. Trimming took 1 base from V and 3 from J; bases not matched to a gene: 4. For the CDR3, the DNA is TGTGCCACCAGCAGAGTAACTAGCGGAGAAGAGACCCAGTACTTC. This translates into CATSRVTSGEETQYF.

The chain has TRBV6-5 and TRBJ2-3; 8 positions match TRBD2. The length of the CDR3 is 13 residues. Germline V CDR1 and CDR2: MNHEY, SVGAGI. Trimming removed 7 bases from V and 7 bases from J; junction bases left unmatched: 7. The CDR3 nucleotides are TGTGCCAGCACCCGGGGGGGGGAGTATACGCAGTATTTT. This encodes CASTRGGEYTQYF.

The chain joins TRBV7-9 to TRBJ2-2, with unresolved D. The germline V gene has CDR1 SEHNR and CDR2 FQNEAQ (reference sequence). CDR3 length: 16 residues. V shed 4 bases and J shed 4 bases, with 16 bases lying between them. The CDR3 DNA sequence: TGTGCCAGCAGCTCCCCTTTAAATCCCGGCACCGGGGAGCTGTTTTTT. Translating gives CASSSPLNPGTGELFF.

The CDR3 bases are TGTGCCAGCAGCCGGGACAGCCAAGAGACCCAGTACTTC. Translation: CASSRDSQETQYF. The chain carries TRBV5-4 and TRBJ2-5, with 7 nucleotides matching TRBD1. The CDR3 consists of 13 residues. The germline V gene has CDR1 SGHNT and CDR2 YYREEE (reference sequence). Trimming cost V 4 bases and J 1 base; bases outside gene matches: 1. Drawing the rest from reference TRBV5-4 and TRBJ2-5, the complete variable domain is ETGVTQSPTHLIKTRGQQVTLRCSSQSGHNTVSWYQQALGQGPQFIFQYYREEENGRGNFPPRFSGLQFPNYSSELNVNALELDDSALYLCASSRDSQETQYFGPGTRLLVL.

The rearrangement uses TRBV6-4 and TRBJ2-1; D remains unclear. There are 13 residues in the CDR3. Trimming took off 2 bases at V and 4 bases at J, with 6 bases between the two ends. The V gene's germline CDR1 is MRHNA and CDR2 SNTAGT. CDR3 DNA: TGTGCCAGCAGTGACACGGAGTACAATGAGCAGTTCTTC. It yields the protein CASSDTEYNEQFF.

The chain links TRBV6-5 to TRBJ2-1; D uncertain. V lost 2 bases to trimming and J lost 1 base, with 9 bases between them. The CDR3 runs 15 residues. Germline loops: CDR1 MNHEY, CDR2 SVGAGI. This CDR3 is CASSYLRASYNEQFF. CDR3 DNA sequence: TGTGCCAGCAGTTACCTCCGCGCTTCCTACAATGAGCAGTTCTTC.

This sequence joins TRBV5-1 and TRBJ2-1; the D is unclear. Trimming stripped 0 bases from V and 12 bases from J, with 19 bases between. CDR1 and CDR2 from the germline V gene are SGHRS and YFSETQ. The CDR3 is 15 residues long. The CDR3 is CASSLVETLQSGQFF. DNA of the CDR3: TGCGCCAGCAGCTTGGTAGAGACCTTACAGAGTGGGCAGTTCTTC.

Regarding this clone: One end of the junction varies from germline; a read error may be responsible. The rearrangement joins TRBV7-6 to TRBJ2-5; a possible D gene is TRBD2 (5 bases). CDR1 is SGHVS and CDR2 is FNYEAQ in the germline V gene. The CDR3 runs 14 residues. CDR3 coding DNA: TGTGCCAGCAGCTTATATGGTCCGTATGACGGACTTAACTTC. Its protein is CASSLYGPYDGLNF.

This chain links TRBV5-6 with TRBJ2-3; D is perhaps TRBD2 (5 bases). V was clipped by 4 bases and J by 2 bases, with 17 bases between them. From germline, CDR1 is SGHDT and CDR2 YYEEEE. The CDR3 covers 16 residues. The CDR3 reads CASSDTLGGPTDTQYF. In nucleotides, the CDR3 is TGTGCCAGCAGCGACACTTTGGGCGGGCCCACAGATACGCAGTATTTT.

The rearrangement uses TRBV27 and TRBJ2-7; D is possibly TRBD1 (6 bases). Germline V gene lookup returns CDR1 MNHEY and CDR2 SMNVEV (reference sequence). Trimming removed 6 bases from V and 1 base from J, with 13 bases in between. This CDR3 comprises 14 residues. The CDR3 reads CASRLSQGSYEQYF. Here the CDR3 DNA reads TGTGCCAGCAGATTGTCACAGGGTTCCTACGAGCAGTACTTC.

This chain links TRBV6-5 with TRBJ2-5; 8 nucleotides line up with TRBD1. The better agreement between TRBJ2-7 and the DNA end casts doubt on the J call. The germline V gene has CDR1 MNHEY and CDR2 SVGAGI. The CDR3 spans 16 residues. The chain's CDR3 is CASSYSGTGLTYEQYF. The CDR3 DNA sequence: TGTGCCAGCAGTTACTCGGGGACAGGCCTAACCTACGAGCAGTACTTC.

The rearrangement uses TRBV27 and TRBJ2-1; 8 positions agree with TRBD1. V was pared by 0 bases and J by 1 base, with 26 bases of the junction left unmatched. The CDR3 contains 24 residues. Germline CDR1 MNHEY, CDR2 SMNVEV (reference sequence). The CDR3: CASSLSDLIRDRRQGLRSYNEQFF. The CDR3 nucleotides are TGTGCCAGCAGTTTATCGGATCTTATAAGGGATAGAAGACAGGGGTTAAGGTCCTACAATGAGCAGTTCTTC.